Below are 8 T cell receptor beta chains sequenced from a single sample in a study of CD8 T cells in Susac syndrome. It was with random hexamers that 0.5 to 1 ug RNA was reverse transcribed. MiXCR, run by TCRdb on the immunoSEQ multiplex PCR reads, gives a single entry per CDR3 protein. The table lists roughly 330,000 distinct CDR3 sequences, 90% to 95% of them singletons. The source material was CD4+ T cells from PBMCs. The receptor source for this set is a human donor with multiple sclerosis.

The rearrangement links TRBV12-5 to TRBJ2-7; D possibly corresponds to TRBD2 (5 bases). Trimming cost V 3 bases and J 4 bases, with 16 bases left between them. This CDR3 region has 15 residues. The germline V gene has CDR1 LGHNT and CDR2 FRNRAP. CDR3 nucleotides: TGTGCTAGTGGTTTTAATGCTCTAGCTGTGTACGAGCAGTACTTC. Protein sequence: CASGFNALAVYEQYF.

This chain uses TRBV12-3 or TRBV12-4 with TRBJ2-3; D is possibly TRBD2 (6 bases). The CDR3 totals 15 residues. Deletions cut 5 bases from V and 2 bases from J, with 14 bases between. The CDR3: CASSRGIDSTDTQYF. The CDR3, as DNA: TGTGCCAGCAGTCGGGGGATAGATTCCACAGATACGCAGTATTTT.

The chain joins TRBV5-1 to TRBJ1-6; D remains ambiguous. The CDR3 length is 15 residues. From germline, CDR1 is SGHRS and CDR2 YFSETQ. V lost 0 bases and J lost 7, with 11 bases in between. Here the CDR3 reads CASSLDRRANSPLHF. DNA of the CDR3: TGCGCCAGCAGCTTGGATCGGAGGGCGAATTCACCCCTCCACTTT.

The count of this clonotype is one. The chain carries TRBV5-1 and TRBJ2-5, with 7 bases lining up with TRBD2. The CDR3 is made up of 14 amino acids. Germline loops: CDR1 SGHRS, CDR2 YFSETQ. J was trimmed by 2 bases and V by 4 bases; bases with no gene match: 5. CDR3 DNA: TGCGCCAGCAGCGCGGGGGAAGCTCAAGAGACCCAGTACTTC. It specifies CASSAGEAQETQYF.

CDR3 sequence: CASTLGGLARYEQYF. CDR3 DNA sequence: TGTGCCAGCACCTTGGGAGGACTAGCGCGTTACGAGCAGTACTTC. The chain joins TRBV12-3 or TRBV12-4 to TRBJ2-7, with 9 positions matching TRBD2. The CDR3 runs 15 residues. V dropped 7 bases and J dropped 4; count of bases not matched to a gene: 11.

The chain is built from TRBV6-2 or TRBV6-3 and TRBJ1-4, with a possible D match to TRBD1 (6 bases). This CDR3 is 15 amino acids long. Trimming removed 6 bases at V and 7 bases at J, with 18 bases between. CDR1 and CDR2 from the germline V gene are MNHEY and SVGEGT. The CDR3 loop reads CASSLTGVPSEKLFF. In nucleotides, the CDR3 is TGTGCCAGCAGCTTGACAGGAGTACCGTCTGAAAAACTGTTTTTT.

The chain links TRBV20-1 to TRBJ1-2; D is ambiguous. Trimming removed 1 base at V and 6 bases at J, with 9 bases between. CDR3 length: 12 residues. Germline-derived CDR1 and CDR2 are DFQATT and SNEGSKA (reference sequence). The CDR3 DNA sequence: TGCAGTGCTAGAGTGATTGTTGATGGCTACACCTTC. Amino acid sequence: CSARVIVDGYTF.

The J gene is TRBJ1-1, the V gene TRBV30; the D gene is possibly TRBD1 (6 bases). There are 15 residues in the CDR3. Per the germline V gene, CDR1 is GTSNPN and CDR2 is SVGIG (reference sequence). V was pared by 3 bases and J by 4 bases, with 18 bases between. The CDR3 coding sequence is TGTGCCTGGAGAGATGCAGGGGTACGTACCACTGAAGCTTTCTTT. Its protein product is CAWRDAGVRTTEAFF.